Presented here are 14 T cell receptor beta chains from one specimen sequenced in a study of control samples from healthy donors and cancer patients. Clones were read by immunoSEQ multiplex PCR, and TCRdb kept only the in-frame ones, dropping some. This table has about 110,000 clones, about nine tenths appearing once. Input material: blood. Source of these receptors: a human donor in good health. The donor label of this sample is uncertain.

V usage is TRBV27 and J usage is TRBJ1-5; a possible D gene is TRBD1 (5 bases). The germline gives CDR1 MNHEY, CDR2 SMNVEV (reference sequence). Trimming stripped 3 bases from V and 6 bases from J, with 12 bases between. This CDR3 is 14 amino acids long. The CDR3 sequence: CASSLWGGGQPQHF. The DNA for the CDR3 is TGTGCCAGCAGTTTGTGGGGCGGAGGTCAGCCCCAGCATTTT.

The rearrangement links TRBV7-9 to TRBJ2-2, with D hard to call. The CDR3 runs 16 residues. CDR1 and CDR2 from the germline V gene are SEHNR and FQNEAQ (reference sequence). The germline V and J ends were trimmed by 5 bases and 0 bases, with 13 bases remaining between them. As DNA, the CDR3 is TGTGCCAGCAGCCAATGGGCAGGCGCGAACACCGGGGAGCTGTTTTTT. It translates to CASSQWAGANTGELFF.

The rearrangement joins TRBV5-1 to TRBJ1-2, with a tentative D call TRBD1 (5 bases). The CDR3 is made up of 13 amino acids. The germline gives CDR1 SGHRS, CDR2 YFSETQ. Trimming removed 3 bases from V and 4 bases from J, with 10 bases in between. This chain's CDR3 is CASSSPGLYGYTF. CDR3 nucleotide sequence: TGCGCCAGCAGCTCCCCGGGGCTCTATGGCTACACCTTC.

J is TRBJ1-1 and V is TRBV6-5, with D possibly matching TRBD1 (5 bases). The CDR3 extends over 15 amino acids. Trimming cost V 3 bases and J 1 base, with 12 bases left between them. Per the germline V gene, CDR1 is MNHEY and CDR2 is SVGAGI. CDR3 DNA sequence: TGTGCCAGCAGTTATGATCAGGGTAGGAACACTGAAGCTTTCTTT. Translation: CASSYDQGRNTEAFF.

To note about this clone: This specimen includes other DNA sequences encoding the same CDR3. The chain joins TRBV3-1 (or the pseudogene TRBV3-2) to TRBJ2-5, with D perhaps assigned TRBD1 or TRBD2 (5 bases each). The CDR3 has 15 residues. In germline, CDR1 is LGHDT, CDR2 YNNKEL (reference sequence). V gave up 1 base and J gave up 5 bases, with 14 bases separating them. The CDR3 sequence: CASSQVRGVGETQYF. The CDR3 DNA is TGTGCCAGCAGCCAAGTAAGAGGGGTGGGGGAGACCCAGTACTTC.

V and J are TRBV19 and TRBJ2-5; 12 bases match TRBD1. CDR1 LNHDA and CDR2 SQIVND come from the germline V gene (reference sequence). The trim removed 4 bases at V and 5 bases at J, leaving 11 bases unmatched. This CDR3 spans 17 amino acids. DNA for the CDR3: TGTGCCAGTAGTAGCCAGTTGGGGACAGGGGGCCGGGAGACCCAGTACTTC. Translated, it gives CASSSQLGTGGRETQYF.

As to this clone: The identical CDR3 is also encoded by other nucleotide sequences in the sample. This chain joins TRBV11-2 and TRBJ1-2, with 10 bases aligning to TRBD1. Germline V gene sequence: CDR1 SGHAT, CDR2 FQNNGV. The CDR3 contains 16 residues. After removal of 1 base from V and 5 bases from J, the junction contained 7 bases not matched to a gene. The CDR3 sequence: CASSLGVDRGGYGYTF. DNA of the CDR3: TGTGCCAGCAGCTTAGGAGTGGACAGGGGGGGTTATGGCTACACCTTC.

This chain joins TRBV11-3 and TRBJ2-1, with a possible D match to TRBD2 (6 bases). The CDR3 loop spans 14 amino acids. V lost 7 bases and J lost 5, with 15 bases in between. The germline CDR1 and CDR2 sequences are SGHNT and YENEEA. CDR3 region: CASNMTREDNEQFF. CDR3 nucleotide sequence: TGTGCCAGCAATATGACTAGGGAGGACAATGAGCAGTTCTTC.

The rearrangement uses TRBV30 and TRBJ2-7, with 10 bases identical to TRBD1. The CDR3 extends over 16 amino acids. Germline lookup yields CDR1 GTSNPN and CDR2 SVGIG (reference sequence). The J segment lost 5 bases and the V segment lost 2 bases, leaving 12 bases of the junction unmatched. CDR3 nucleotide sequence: TGTGCCTGGAGTCCGCCCGGGACAGGGGATATCAACGAGCAGTACTTC. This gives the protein CAWSPPGTGDINEQYF.

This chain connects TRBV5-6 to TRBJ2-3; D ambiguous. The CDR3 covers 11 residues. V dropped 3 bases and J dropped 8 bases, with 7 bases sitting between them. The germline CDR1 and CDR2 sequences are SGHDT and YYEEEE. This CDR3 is CASSSVGTQYF. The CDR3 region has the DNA TGTGCCAGCAGCTCAGTTGGTACGCAGTATTTT.

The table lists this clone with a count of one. The DNA for the CDR3 is TGTGCCAGCAGCCCACTCGGGGGCCACAATCAGCCCCAGCATTTT. This encodes CASSPLGGHNQPQHF. V gene TRBV9 combines with J gene TRBJ1-5; D possibly corresponds to TRBD1 (6 bases). Trimming shortened V by 4 bases and J by 3 bases, and 14 bases separated the two germline ends. CDR1 is SGDLS and CDR2 is YYNGEE in the germline V gene. The CDR3 loop spans 15 amino acids.

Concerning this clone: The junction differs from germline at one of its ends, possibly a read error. CDR3 residues: CASSMDSRHQPRHF. CDR3 bases: TGCGCCAGCAGTATGGACAGCCGACATCAGCCCCGGCATTTT. This rearrangement joins TRBV5-1 to TRBJ1-5; D is perhaps TRBD1 (6 bases). This CDR3 is built from 14 residues. The germline V gene has CDR1 SGHRS and CDR2 YFSETQ.

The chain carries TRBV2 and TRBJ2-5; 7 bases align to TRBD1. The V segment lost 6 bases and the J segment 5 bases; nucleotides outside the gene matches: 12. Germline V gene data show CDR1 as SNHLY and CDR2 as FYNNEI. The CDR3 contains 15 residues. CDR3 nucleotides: TGTGCCAGCAGGGTAGGGGGCAATAGCCGGGAGACCCAGTACTTC. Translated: CASRVGGNSRETQYF.

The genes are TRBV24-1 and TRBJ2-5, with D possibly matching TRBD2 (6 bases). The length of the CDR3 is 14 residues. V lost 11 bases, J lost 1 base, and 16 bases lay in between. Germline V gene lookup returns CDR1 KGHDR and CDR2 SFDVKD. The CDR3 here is CAISTGGLQETQYF. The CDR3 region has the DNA TGTGCCATTTCAACAGGAGGGCTCCAAGAGACCCAGTACTTC.